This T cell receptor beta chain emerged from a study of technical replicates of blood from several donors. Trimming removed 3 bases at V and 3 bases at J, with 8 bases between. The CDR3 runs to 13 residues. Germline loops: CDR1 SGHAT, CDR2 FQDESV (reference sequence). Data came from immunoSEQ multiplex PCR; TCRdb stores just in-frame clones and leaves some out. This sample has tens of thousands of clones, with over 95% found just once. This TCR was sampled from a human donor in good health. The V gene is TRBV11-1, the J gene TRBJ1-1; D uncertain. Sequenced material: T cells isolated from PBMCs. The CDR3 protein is CASSLGEDTEAFF. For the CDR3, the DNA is TGTGCCAGCAGCTTGGGTGAGGACACTGAAGCTTTCTTT.